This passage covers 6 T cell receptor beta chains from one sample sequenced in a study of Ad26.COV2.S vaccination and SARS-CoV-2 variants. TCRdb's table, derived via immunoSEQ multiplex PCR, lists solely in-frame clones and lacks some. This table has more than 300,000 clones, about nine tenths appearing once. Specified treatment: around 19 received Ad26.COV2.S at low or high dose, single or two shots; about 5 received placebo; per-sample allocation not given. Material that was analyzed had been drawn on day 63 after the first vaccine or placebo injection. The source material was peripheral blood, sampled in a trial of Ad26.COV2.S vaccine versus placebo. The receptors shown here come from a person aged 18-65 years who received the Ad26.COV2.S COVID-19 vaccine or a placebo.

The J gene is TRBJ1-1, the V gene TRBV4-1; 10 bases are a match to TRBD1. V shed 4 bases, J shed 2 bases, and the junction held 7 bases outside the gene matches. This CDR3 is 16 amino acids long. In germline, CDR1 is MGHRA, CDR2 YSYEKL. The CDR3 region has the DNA TGCGCCAGCAGCCTAGGGACAGGGGCCTTAAACACTGAAGCTTTCTTT. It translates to CASSLGTGALNTEAFF.

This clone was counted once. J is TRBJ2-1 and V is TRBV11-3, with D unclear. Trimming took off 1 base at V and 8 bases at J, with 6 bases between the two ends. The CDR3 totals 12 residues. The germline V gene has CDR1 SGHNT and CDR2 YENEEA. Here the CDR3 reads CASSLVPHEQFF. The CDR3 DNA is TGTGCCAGCAGCTTAGTGCCTCATGAGCAGTTCTTC.

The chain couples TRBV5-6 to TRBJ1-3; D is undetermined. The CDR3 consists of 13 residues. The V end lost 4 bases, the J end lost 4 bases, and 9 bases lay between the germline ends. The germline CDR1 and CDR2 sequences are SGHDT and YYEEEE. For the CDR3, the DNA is TGTGCCAGCAGCGATATACAGGGAAACACCATATATTTT. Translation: CASSDIQGNTIYF.

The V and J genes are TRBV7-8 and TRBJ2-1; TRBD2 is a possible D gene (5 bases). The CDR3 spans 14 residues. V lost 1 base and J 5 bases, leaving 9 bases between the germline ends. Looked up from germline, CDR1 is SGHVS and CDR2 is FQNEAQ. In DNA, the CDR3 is TGTGCCAGCAGCTTAGTAGCGAGCAACAATGAGCAGTTCTTC. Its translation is CASSLVASNNEQFF.

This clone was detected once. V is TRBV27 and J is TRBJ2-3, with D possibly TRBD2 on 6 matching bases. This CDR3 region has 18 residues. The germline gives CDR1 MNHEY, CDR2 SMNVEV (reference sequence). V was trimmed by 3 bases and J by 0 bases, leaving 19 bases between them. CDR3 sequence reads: CASSFGEEAALSTDTQYF. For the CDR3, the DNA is TGTGCCAGCAGTTTCGGGGAGGAAGCGGCCCTTAGCACAGATACGCAGTATTTT.

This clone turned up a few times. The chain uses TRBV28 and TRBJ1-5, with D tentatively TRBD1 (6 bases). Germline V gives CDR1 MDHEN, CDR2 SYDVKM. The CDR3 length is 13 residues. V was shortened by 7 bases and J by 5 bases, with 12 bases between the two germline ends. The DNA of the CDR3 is TGTGCCAGCACCCACGAGGGGGATCAGCCCCAGCATTTT. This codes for CASTHEGDQPQHF.